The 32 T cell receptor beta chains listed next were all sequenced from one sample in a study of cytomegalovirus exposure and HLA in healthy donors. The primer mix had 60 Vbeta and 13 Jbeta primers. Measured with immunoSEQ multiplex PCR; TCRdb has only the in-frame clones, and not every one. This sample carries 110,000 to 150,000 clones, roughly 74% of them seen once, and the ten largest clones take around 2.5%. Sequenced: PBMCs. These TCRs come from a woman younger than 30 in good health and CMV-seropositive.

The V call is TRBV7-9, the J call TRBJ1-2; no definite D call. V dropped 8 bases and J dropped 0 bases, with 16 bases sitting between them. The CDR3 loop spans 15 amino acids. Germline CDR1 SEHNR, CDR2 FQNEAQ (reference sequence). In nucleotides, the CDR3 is TGTGCCAGCGGCCCACGAGGGAGGGCTAACTATGGCTACACCTTC. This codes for CASGPRGRANYGYTF. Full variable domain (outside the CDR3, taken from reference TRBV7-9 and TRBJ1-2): DTGVSQNPRHKITKRGQNVTFRCDPISEHNRLYWYRQTLGQGPEFLTYFQNEAQLEKSRLLSDRFSAERPKGSFSTLEIQRTEQGDSAMYLCASGPRGRANYGYTFGSGTRLTVV.

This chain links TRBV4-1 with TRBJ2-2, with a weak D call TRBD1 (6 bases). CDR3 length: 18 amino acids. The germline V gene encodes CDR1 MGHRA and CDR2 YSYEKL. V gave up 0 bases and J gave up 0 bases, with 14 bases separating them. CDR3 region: CASSQDWGQSANTGELFF. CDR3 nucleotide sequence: TGCGCCAGCAGCCAAGATTGGGGACAAAGCGCGAACACCGGGGAGCTGTTTTTT.

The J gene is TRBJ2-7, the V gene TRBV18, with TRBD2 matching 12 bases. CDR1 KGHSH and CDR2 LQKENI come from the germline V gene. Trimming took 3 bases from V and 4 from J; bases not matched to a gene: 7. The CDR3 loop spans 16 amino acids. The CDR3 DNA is TGTGCCAGCTCACCTCCAAAGGGGACTAGCGGGTACGAGCAGTACTTC. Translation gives CASSPPKGTSGYEQYF.

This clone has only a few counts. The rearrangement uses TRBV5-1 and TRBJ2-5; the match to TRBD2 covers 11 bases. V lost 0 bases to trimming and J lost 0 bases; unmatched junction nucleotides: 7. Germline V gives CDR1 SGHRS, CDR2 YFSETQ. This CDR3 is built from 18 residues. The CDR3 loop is CASSLATTSGGNQETQYF. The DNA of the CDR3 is TGCGCCAGCAGCTTGGCCACAACTAGCGGGGGAAACCAAGAGACCCAGTACTTC.

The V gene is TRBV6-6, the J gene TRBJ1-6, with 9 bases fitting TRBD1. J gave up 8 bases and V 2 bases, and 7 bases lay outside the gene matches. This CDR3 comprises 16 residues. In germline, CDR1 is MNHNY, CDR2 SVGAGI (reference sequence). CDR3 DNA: TGTGCCAGCAGTTACCCGGGACAGGGAGTGGATTCACCCCTCCACTTT. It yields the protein CASSYPGQGVDSPLHF.

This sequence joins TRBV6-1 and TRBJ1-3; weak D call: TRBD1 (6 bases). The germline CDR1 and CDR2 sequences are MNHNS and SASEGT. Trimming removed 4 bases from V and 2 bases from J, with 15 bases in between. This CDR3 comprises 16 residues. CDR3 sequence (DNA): TGTGCCAGCAGTGGGGCAGCAGGGGTCCCTGGAAACACCATATATTTT. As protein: CASSGAAGVPGNTIYF.

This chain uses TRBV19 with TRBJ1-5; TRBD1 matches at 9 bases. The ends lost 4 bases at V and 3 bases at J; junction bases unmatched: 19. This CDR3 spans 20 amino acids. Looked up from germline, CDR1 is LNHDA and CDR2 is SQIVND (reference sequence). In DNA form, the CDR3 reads TGTGCCAGTAGTACGATCAATCGCGGGGGACAGGGAAACCTCAATCAGCCCCAGCATTTT. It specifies CASSTINRGGQGNLNQPQHF.

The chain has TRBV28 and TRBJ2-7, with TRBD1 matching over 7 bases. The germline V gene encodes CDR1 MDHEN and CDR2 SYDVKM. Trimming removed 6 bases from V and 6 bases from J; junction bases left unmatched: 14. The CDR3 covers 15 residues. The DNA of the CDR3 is TGTGCCAGCAGAACTGGGACAGAAGGAAGGAGCGAGCAGTACTTC. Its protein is CASRTGTEGRSEQYF.

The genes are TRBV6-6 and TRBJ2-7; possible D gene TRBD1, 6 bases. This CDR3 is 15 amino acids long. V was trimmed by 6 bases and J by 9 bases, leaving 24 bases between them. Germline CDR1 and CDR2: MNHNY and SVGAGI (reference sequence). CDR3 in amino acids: CASSVSGTNALGQYF. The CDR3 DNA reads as TGTGCCAGCAGCGTCTCCGGGACAAACGCCTTGGGGCAGTACTTC.

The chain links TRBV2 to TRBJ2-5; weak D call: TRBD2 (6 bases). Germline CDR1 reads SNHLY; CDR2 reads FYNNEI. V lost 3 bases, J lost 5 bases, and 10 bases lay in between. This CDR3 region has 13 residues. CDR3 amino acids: CASSDSGPETQYF. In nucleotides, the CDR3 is TGTGCCAGCAGTGACAGCGGGCCTGAGACCCAGTACTTC.

The CDR3, as DNA: TGTGCCAGCAGAAATGCAATGACTAGCAGACATAAGACCCAGTACTTC. Its translation: CASRNAMTSRHKTQYF. V is TRBV5-4 and J is TRBJ2-5, with 7 bases aligning to TRBD2. There are 16 residues in the CDR3. CDR1 and CDR2 from the germline V gene are SGHNT and YYREEE (reference sequence). The V and J ends lost 5 bases and 6 bases, in that order; junction bases with no gene match: 16.

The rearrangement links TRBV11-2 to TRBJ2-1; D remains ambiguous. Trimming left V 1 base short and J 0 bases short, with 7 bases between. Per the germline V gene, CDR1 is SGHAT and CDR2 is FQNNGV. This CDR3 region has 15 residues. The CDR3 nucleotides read TGTGCCAGCAGCTTAGGAGGAAACTCCTACAATGAGCAGTTCTTC. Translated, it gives CASSLGGNSYNEQFF.

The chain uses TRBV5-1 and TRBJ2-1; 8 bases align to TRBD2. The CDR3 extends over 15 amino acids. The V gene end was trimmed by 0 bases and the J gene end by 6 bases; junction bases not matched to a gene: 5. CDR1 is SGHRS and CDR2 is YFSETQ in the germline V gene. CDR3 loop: CASSLDGGASNEQFF. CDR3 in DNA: TGCGCCAGCAGCTTGGACGGGGGGGCGTCCAATGAGCAGTTCTTC.

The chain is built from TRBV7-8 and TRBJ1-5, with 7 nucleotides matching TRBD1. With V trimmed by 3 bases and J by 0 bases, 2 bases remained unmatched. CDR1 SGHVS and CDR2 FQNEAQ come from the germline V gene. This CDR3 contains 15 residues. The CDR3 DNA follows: TGTGCCAGCAGCTTCAGGGGGGATAGCAATCAGCCCCAGCATTTT. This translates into CASSFRGDSNQPQHF.

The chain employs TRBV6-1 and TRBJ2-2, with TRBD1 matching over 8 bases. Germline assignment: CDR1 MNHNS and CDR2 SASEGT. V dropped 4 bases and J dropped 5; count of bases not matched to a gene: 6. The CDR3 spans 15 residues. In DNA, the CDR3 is TGTGCCAGCAGTGGTACAGGGGGATGGACCGGGGAGCTGTTTTTT. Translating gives CASSGTGGWTGELFF.

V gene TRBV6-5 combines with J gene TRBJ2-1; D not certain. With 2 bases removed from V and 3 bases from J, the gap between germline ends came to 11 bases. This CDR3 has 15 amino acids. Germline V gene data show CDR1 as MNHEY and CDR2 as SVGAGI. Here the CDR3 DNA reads TGTGCCAGCAGTTACAGCGAGGTGAACTACAATGAGCAGTTCTTC. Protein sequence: CASSYSEVNYNEQFF.

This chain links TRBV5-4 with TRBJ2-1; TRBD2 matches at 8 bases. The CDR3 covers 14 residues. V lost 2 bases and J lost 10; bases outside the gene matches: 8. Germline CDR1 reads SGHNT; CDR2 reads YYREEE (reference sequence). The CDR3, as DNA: TGTGCCAGCAGCTTACCAGCGGGGGACCGGGAGCAGTTCTTC. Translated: CASSLPAGDREQFF.

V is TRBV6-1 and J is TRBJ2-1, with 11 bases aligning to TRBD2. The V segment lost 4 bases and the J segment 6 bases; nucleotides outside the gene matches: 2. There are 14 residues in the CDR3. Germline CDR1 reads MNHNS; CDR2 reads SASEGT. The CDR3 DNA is TGTGCCAGCAGTGCGCTAGCGGGGGGCAATGAGCAGTTCTTC. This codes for CASSALAGGNEQFF.

CDR3 sequence reads: CASSIDPTGRDTEAFF. For the CDR3, the DNA is TGTGCCAGTAGTATAGATCCGACAGGCAGGGACACTGAAGCTTTCTTT. V gene TRBV19 combines with J gene TRBJ1-1; D is possibly TRBD1 (6 bases). This CDR3 has 16 amino acids. V was pared by 0 bases and J by 3 bases, with 14 bases between. CDR1 is LNHDA and CDR2 is SQIVND in the germline V gene (reference sequence).

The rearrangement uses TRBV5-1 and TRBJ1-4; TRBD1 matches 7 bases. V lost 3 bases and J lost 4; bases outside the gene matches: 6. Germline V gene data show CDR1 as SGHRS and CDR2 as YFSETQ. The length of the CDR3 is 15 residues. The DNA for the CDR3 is TGCGCCAGCAGCTCAATGACAGGGCTTAATGAAAAACTGTTTTTT. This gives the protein CASSSMTGLNEKLFF. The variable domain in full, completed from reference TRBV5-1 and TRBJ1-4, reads KAGVTQTPRYLIKTRGQQVTLSCSPISGHRSVSWYQQTPGQGLQFLFEYFSETQRNKGNFPGRFSGRQFSNSRSEMNVSTLELGDSALYLCASSSMTGLNEKLFFGSGTQLSVL.

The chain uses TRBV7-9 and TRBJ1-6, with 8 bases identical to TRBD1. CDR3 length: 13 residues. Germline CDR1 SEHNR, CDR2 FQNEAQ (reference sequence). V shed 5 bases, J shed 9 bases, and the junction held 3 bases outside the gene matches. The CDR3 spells CASSLDRVSPLHF. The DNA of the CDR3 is TGTGCCAGCAGCCTGGACAGGGTTTCACCCCTCCACTTT.

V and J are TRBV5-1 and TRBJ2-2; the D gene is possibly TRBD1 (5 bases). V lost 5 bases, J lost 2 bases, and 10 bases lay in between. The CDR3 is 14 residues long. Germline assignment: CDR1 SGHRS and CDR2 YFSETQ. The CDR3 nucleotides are TGCGCCAGCAGGCCCCAGGGAAACACCGGGGAGCTGTTTTTT. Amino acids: CASRPQGNTGELFF.

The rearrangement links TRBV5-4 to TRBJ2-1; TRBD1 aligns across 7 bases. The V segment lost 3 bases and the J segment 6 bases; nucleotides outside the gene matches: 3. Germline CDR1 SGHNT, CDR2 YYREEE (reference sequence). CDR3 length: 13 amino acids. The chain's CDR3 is CASSWTGFNEQFF. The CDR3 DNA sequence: TGTGCCAGCAGCTGGACAGGATTCAATGAGCAGTTCTTC.

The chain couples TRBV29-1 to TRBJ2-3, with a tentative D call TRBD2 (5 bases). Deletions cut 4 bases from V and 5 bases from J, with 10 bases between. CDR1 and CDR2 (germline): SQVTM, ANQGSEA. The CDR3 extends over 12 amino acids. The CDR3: CSVVTRRDTQYF. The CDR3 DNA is TGCAGCGTTGTAACTAGAAGAGATACGCAGTATTTT.

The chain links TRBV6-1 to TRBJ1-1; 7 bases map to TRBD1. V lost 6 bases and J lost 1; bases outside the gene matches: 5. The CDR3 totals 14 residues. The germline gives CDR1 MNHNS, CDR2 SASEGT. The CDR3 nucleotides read TGTGCCAGCAGGGGGGGACAGCAGAACACTGAAGCTTTCTTT. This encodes CASRGGQQNTEAFF.

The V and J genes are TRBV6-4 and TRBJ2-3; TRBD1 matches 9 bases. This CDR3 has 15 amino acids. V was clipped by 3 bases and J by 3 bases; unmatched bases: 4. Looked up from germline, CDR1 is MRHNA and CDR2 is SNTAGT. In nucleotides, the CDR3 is TGTGCCAGCAGTGAGGACAGGGGAACGACAGATACGCAGTATTTT. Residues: CASSEDRGTTDTQYF.

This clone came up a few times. DNA of the CDR3: TGCGCCAGCAGCTCAAATAACTATGGCTACACCTTC. It is translated as CASSSNNYGYTF. This sequence joins TRBV5-1 and TRBJ1-2; D gene uncertain. Per germline, CDR1 SGHRS and CDR2 YFSETQ. V lost 3 bases and J lost 1, with 4 bases in between. The CDR3 extends over 12 amino acids. Complete variable domain (other parts from reference TRBV5-1 and TRBJ1-2): KAGVTQTPRYLIKTRGQQVTLSCSPISGHRSVSWYQQTPGQGLQFLFEYFSETQRNKGNFPGRFSGRQFSNSRSEMNVSTLELGDSALYLCASSSNNYGYTFGSGTRLTVV.

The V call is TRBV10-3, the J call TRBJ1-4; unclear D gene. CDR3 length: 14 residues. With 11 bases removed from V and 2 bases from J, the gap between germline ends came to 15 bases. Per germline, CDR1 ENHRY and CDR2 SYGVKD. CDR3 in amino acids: CAAGTGITNEKLFF. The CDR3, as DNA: TGTGCCGCAGGTACCGGGATCACTAATGAAAAACTGTTTTTT.

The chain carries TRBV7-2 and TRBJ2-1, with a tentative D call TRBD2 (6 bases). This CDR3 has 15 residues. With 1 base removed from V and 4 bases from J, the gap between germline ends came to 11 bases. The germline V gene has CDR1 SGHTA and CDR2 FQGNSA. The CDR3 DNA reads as TGTGCCAGCAGCTTAGGCAGGAGGGGATACAATGAGCAGTTCTTC. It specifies CASSLGRRGYNEQFF.

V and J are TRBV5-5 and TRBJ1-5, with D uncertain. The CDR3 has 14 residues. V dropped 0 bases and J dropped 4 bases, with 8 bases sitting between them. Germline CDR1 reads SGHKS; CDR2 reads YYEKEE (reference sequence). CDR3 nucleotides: TGTGCCAGCAGCTTGGGCACAGCAAATCAGCCCCAGCATTTT. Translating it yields CASSLGTANQPQHF.

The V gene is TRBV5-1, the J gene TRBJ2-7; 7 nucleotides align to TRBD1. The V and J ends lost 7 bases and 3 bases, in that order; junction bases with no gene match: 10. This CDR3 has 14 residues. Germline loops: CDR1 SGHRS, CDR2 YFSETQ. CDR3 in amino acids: CASGYRDSFYEQYF. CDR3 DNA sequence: TGCGCCAGCGGCTATCGGGACAGCTTCTACGAGCAGTACTTC.

Here the CDR3 DNA reads TGTGCCAGCTTTCCCGGGACAGGGCCCACCGGGGAGCTGTTTTTT. It is translated as CASFPGTGPTGELFF. V usage is TRBV6-5 and J usage is TRBJ2-2; 9 bases agree with TRBD1. Germline CDR1 is MNHEY and CDR2 is SVGAGI. The CDR3 runs 15 residues. V trimming: 8 bases; J trimming: 4 bases; junction bases outside the gene matches: 8.